This T cell receptor (beta chain) was observed in a study of response to subunit inactivated influenza vaccine. Comments on this clonotype: Antigen: not known.

This CDR3 region has 14 residues. The germline CDR1 and CDR2 sequences are SQVTM and ANQGSEA. V shed 5 bases and J 0 bases; nucleotides not matched to a gene: 7. Overall study findings and caveats: The authors suggested that every seasonal influenza vaccination recruits few new T cells.

TCRdb reanalysed the RT-PCR reads using MiXCR and keeps one entry per CDR3 protein. The data show fewer than 550,000 distinct CDR3 sequences, 25% seen once. The chain combines TRBV29-1 with TRBJ2-7; 7 nucleotides match TRBD2. The clonotype originates from a man aged 50 to 60 who received an inactivated influenza vaccine. Specimen: CD4+ T cells sorted from PBMCs, collected approximately 5 days after vaccination. Here the CDR3 DNA reads TGCAGCGTTCGGGGCGGCGGGAGCTCCTACGAGCAGTACTTC. Translation: CSVRGGGSSYEQYF.